One and the same sample provided the 24 T cell receptor beta chains below, sequenced in a study of T cell repertoires in cytomegalovirus infection. In TCRdb, the reads were re-called with MiXCR into one record per CDR3 protein. The top ten hold roughly 5% of the sample, which has under 200,000 distinct CDR3 sequences, 8% to 10% seen once. The sequenced sample consisted of PBMCs. The receptor set was obtained from a human donor in good health (CMV status not recorded). Some clones in this sample may be carry-over from other donors' samples.

This clonotype turned up a few times. This chain links TRBV30 with TRBJ1-4; D ambiguous. Trimming took 3 bases from V and 4 from J, leaving 6 bases between them. There are 12 residues in the CDR3. The germline V gene has CDR1 GTSNPN and CDR2 SVGIG (reference sequence). CDR3 in amino acids: CAWRGLNEKLFF. Written as DNA, the CDR3 is TGTGCCTGGAGGGGCCTTAATGAAAAACTGTTTTTT.

This clonotype showed up many times. The CDR3 spells CASSLAQQLYEQYF. CDR3 coding DNA: TGTGCCAGCAGCTTAGCACAGCAGCTCTACGAGCAGTACTTC. The rearrangement joins TRBV7-2 to TRBJ2-7; D is unresolved. This CDR3 has 14 residues. Germline-derived CDR1 and CDR2 are SGHTA and FQGNSA. V lost 0 bases to trimming and J lost 3 bases, with 9 bases between them.

This rearrangement joins TRBV12-3 or TRBV12-4 to TRBJ2-2; no clear D. V gave up 3 bases and J gave up 11 bases, with 7 bases separating them. This CDR3 region has 11 residues. The CDR3 reads CASSFSLELFF. Here the CDR3 DNA reads TGTGCCAGCAGTTTTTCCCTCGAGCTGTTTTTT.

The table lists this clonotype with a count of one. The chain has TRBV20-1 and TRBJ2-7, with D tentatively TRBD2 (6 bases). Germline V gene lookup returns CDR1 DFQATT and CDR2 SNEGSKA (reference sequence). Trimming took off 5 bases at V and 0 bases at J, with 11 bases between the two ends. The CDR3 extends over 13 amino acids. The CDR3 spells CSAVRDSSYEQYF. The CDR3 DNA is TGCAGTGCTGTTCGGGACTCCTCCTACGAGCAGTACTTC.

This clonotype was picked up many times. The chain carries TRBV28 and TRBJ1-6; 8 positions agree with TRBD1. The CDR3 sequence is 15 residues long. Germline-derived CDR1 and CDR2 are MDHEN and SYDVKM. V gave up 3 bases and J gave up 7 bases; unmatched junction bases: 5. CDR3 sequence (DNA): TGTGCCAGCAGTTTCCGGGACAGGCTAAATTCACCCCTCCACTTT. It yields the protein CASSFRDRLNSPLHF.

This clonotype was seen many times. V and J are TRBV7-9 and TRBJ1-1, with D perhaps matching TRBD1 (6 bases). The CDR3 has 13 amino acids. In germline, CDR1 is SEHNR, CDR2 FQNEAQ (reference sequence). The V end lost 5 bases, the J end lost 11 bases, and 18 bases lay between the germline ends. In DNA form, the CDR3 reads TGTGCCAGCAGCATCGTCGGACAGCTTGGGGCTTTCTTT. It translates to CASSIVGQLGAFF.

A note on this clonotype: This may stem from a read error, because a much larger clone lies one nucleotide away. The chain is built from TRBV5-1 and TRBJ2-5; perhaps TRBD1 as D (6 bases). Germline V gene lookup returns CDR1 SGHRS and CDR2 YFSETQ. Trimming stripped 10 bases from V and 4 bases from J, with 23 bases between. The CDR3 extends over 15 amino acids. The CDR3 DNA sequence: TGCGCCTGCACTTTTCAGGGGCAAGGAGGAGAGACCCAGTACTTC. This gives the protein CACTFQGQGGETQYF.

This clonotype was detected ten times or more. The chain has TRBV19 and TRBJ2-5, with 9 bases lining up with TRBD2. The CDR3 extends over 15 amino acids. J was trimmed by 4 bases and V by 5 bases; bases with no gene match: 8. CDR1 LNHDA and CDR2 SQIVND come from the germline V gene (reference sequence). This CDR3 reads CASSPGTSKTETQYF. The DNA for the CDR3 is TGTGCCAGTAGTCCCGGGACTAGCAAGACAGAGACCCAGTACTTC.

This clonotype showed up just a few times. The chain recombines TRBV20-1 with TRBJ1-5, with D perhaps TRBD1 (5 bases). V dropped 7 bases and J dropped 7 bases, with 20 bases sitting between them. This CDR3 comprises 14 residues. Germline V lookup: CDR1 DFQATT, CDR2 SNEGSKA (reference sequence). The CDR3 nucleotides are TGCAGTGTCACCGTCGGAGGGACGGAGCAGCCCCAGCATTTT. Its protein product is CSVTVGGTEQPQHF.

The sample holds many counts of this clonotype. The J gene is TRBJ2-4, the V gene TRBV7-9, with 12 bases lining up with TRBD2. This CDR3 has 15 residues. Unmatched junction bases numbered 3, after V lost 5 bases and J lost 4 bases. From germline, CDR1 is SEHNR and CDR2 FQNEAQ (reference sequence). CDR3 nucleotides: TGTGCCAGCAGCCGCGGGACTAGCGGGAAAAACATTCAGTACTTC. It specifies CASSRGTSGKNIQYF.

The chain carries TRBV10-3 and TRBJ2-7; 9 bases align to TRBD2. V trimming: 7 bases; J trimming: 3 bases; junction bases outside the gene matches: 4. This CDR3 has 13 amino acids. CDR1 is ENHRY and CDR2 is SYGVKD in the germline V gene. The CDR3 DNA sequence: TGTGCCATCACTAGCGGGGAGCACTACGAGCAGTACTTC. This gives the protein CAITSGEHYEQYF.

This clonotype turned up a few times. The V call is TRBV10-3, the J call TRBJ2-7; a weak D match, TRBD1 (5 bases). Trimming cost V 3 bases and J 4 bases, with 10 bases left between them. This CDR3 spans 13 amino acids. Germline V gene data show CDR1 as ENHRY and CDR2 as SYGVKD. The chain's CDR3 is CAISEQDGYEQYF. Here the CDR3 DNA reads TGTGCCATCAGTGAACAGGATGGATACGAGCAGTACTTC.

This clonotype was counted at least ten times. The rearrangement links TRBV7-2 to TRBJ1-2, with unresolved D. Germline-derived CDR1 and CDR2 are SGHTA and FQGNSA. Trimming cost V 2 bases and J 7 bases, with 20 bases left between them. This CDR3 has 16 amino acids. The CDR3 reads CASSLRRQPVWGGYTF. The CDR3 DNA reads TGTGCCAGCAGCTTAAGAAGGCAGCCTGTGTGGGGTGGCTACACCTTC.

This clonotype has only a few counts. The chain carries TRBV6-1 and TRBJ1-1; TRBD1 agrees at 10 bases. This CDR3 has 15 amino acids. In germline, CDR1 is MNHNS, CDR2 SASEGT. Trimming removed 6 bases from V and 0 bases from J; junction bases left unmatched: 4. The CDR3 DNA follows: TGTGCCAGCAGGGGACAGGGGCTCATGAACACTGAAGCTTTCTTT. Protein: CASRGQGLMNTEAFF.

This chain uses TRBV29-1 with TRBJ1-2, with 9 bases fitting TRBD1. CDR3 length equals 18 residues. With V trimmed by 2 bases and J by 2 bases, 15 bases remained unmatched. In germline, CDR1 is SQVTM, CDR2 ANQGSEA. CDR3: CSVESRGTGPTLNYGYTF. CDR3 DNA sequence: TGCAGCGTTGAATCGCGAGGGACAGGGCCCACCCTCAACTATGGCTACACCTTC.

This clonotype was detected ten times or more. V and J are TRBV6-2 or TRBV6-3 and TRBJ1-2; D not resolved. The CDR3 runs 14 residues. Germline V gives CDR1 MNHEY, CDR2 SVGEGT. Trimming stripped 2 bases from V and 2 bases from J, with 9 bases between. Here the CDR3 reads CASSYAGSNYGYTF. The CDR3 bases are TGTGCCAGCAGTTACGCTGGTTCCAACTATGGCTACACCTTC.

The chain employs TRBV13 and TRBJ2-3; maybe TRBD2 (7 bases). V shed 1 base and J shed 0 bases, with 11 bases lying between them. CDR3 length equals 16 residues. Germline V lookup: CDR1 PRHDT, CDR2 FYEKMQ (reference sequence). The CDR3 DNA sequence: TGTGCCAGCAGCTTAGCCCGGGGGGCTAGCACAGATACGCAGTATTTT. As protein: CASSLARGASTDTQYF.

The table lists this clonotype with many counts. The chain employs TRBV29-1 and TRBJ1-5, with D maybe TRBD1 (5 bases). This CDR3 is built from 14 residues. The V gene lost 6 bases and the J gene lost 2 bases, with 14 bases spanning the gap. Looked up from germline, CDR1 is SQVTM and CDR2 is ANQGSEA. The CDR3 DNA reads TGCAGCGTCCGTCCGGGACCCGGCAATCAGCCCCAGCATTTT. Protein: CSVRPGPGNQPQHF.

The table lists this clonotype with many counts. This chain joins TRBV12-3 or TRBV12-4 and TRBJ2-7, with D possibly TRBD1 on 5 matching bases. The CDR3 totals 14 residues. V was cut by 2 bases and J by 2 bases, with 10 bases left in between. The CDR3 region has the DNA TGTGCCAGCAGTTTATCCCAGGGAACCTACGAGCAGTACTTC. This translates into CASSLSQGTYEQYF.

This clonotype was counted only a few times. CDR3 protein: CASSLGTYTGELFF. DNA for the CDR3: TGTGCCAGCAGTTTGGGGACTTACACCGGGGAGCTGTTTTTT. The rearrangement links TRBV27 to TRBJ2-2; maybe TRBD2 (6 bases). The CDR3 runs to 14 residues. The germline CDR1 and CDR2 sequences are MNHEY and SMNVEV (reference sequence). Trimming removed 3 bases from V and 3 bases from J, with 8 bases in between.

This clonotype has only a few counts. The chain is built from TRBV7-2 and TRBJ1-3; TRBD1 might be the D (5 bases). V lost 2 bases to trimming and J lost 1 base, with 15 bases between them. Germline assignment: CDR1 SGHTA and CDR2 FQGNSA. CDR3 size: 17 residues. The chain's CDR3 is CASSLNQGIRSGNTIYF. CDR3 DNA: TGTGCCAGCAGCTTAAATCAGGGAATTAGGTCTGGAAACACCATATATTTT.

This clonotype occurred many times. This chain uses TRBV7-2 with TRBJ2-7, with no clear D. V was trimmed by 4 bases and J by 4 bases, leaving 17 bases between them. The CDR3 runs 15 residues. From germline, CDR1 is SGHTA and CDR2 FQGNSA. The CDR3 DNA reads as TGTGCCAGCAGCTCCACCCGGACCCATTCTTACGAGCAGTACTTC. Amino acids: CASSSTRTHSYEQYF.

This clonotype was found a few times. The rearrangement uses TRBV5-5 and TRBJ2-2; D not certain. The V end was cut by 4 bases, the J end by 6 bases, with 7 bases between. The germline V gene has CDR1 SGHKS and CDR2 YYEKEE (reference sequence). The CDR3 loop spans 12 amino acids. The CDR3 nucleotides read TGTGCCAGCAGCCGGGTCTCCGGGGAGCTGTTTTTT. Its protein is CASSRVSGELFF. Drawing the rest from reference TRBV5-5 and TRBJ2-2, the complete variable domain is DAGVTQSPTHLIKTRGQQVTLRCSPISGHKSVSWYQQVLGQGPQFIFQYYEKEERGRGNFPDRFSARQFPNYSSELNVNALLLGDSALYLCASSRVSGELFFGEGSRLTVL.

This clonotype showed up many times. V usage is TRBV20-1 and J usage is TRBJ1-2; D is possibly TRBD1 (6 bases). In germline, CDR1 is DFQATT, CDR2 SNEGSKA (reference sequence). V lost 6 bases, J lost 7 bases, and 18 bases lay in between. The CDR3 has 13 residues. CDR3 in DNA: TGCAGTGCCACCCTCGGGGGGGCGAGTGGCTACACCTTC. This sequence encodes CSATLGGASGYTF.